The 22 T cell receptor beta chains below were found in one sample sequenced in a study of T cell responses to AZD1222 COVID-19 vaccine. The repertoire was sequenced with immunoSEQ multiplex PCR; TCRdb's copy has only in-frame clones and lacks some. Of approximately 93,000 clones listed, approximately 89% are singletons. Here the sequenced sample was peripheral blood, taken 28 days after the second AZD1222 dose. These receptors were obtained from an adult who received the AZD1222 COVID-19 vaccine.

This CDR3 is CASSVSGGNSYEQYF. CDR3 sequence (DNA): TGTGCCAGCAGCGTTAGCGGGGGGAATTCCTACGAGCAGTACTTC. The V and J genes are TRBV9 and TRBJ2-7, with 10 bases that match TRBD2. V dropped 2 bases and J dropped 1; count of bases not matched to a gene: 3. The CDR3 spans 15 residues. Germline CDR1 reads SGDLS; CDR2 reads YYNGEE.

The chain recombines TRBV6-5 with TRBJ1-1; 7 positions match TRBD1. The CDR3 contains 15 residues. Germline assignment: CDR1 MNHEY and CDR2 SVGAGI. Trimming removed 2 bases from V and 1 base from J; junction bases left unmatched: 4. This CDR3 reads CASSYNRGPNTEAFF. CDR3 nucleotide sequence: TGTGCCAGCAGTTACAACAGGGGTCCGAACACTGAAGCTTTCTTT.

The gene calls are TRBV5-4 and TRBJ2-7; TRBD2 might be the D (6 bases). The germline V gene has CDR1 SGHNT and CDR2 YYREEE (reference sequence). V lost 4 bases and J lost 2, with 16 bases in between. The CDR3 covers 15 residues. The CDR3 DNA reads TGTGCCAGCAGCCAGGGACTGGGGAACACCTACGAGCAGTACGTC. Protein: CASSQGLGNTYEQYV.

The chain carries TRBV7-2 and TRBJ2-3, with D hard to call. The germline CDR1 and CDR2 sequences are SGHTA and FQGNSA. Between the trimmed V and J ends, which lost 2 bases and 2 bases, there was a span of 17 bases. The length of the CDR3 is 17 residues. The CDR3 DNA follows: TGTGCCAGCAGCTTACCCCCTGGGATTGGTCTCACAGATACGCAGTATTTT. Amino acids: CASSLPPGIGLTDTQYF.

The rearrangement joins TRBV7-9 to TRBJ1-4; 11 positions match TRBD1. The CDR3 has 16 amino acids. In germline, CDR1 is SEHNR, CDR2 FQNEAQ (reference sequence). The trim removed 5 bases at V and 4 bases at J, leaving 6 bases unmatched. The CDR3 region has the DNA TGTGCCAGCAGCGCCTGGGACAGGGGGAATAATGAAAAACTGTTTTTT. Amino acid sequence: CASSAWDRGNNEKLFF.

CDR3: CAWRRKGHTEAFF. For the CDR3, the DNA is TGTGCCTGGAGGAGGAAGGGACACACTGAAGCTTTCTTT. The V gene is TRBV30, the J gene TRBJ1-1; D might be TRBD1 (5 bases). The ends were cut back, 3 bases at V and 3 bases at J, with 11 bases in the middle. The length of the CDR3 is 13 residues. Germline assignment: CDR1 GTSNPN and CDR2 SVGIG (reference sequence).

V is TRBV4-1 and J is TRBJ1-3; 7 positions match TRBD1. The V and J ends lost 0 bases and 4 bases, in that order; junction bases with no gene match: 6. Germline V lookup: CDR1 MGHRA, CDR2 YSYEKL. The CDR3 length is 16 residues. CDR3 nucleotides: TGCGCCAGCAGCCAAGATCCAGGGGGATCGGGAAACACCATATATTTT. This sequence encodes CASSQDPGGSGNTIYF.

The gene calls are TRBV7-3 and TRBJ2-1; 12 nucleotides align to TRBD2. Trimming took 6 bases from V and 6 from J; bases not matched to a gene: 3. The CDR3 runs 14 residues. Germline V gene data show CDR1 as SGHTA and CDR2 as FQGTGA. The CDR3 nucleotides are TGTGCCAGCAGTACTAGCGGGGGGACCAATGAGCAGTTCTTC. Its translation: CASSTSGGTNEQFF.

The chain recombines TRBV9 with TRBJ2-3; 11 nucleotides align to TRBD1. Looked up from germline, CDR1 is SGDLS and CDR2 is YYNGEE. The V gene end was trimmed by 0 bases and the J gene end by 7 bases; junction bases not matched to a gene: 4. The CDR3 has 15 amino acids. CDR3 protein: CASSVGTGGLNTQYF. CDR3 DNA: TGTGCCAGCAGCGTAGGGACAGGGGGCCTGAATACGCAGTATTTT.

CDR3 nucleotide sequence: TGTGCCAGCAGCCAGGACCTCGTTCGTTGGTCCTACGAGCAGTACTTC. Protein product: CASSQDLVRWSYEQYF. This rearrangement joins TRBV4-2 to TRBJ2-7, with unresolved D. This CDR3 spans 16 amino acids. Germline V gives CDR1 LGHNA, CDR2 YNFKEQ. Trimming removed 3 bases from V and 1 base from J, with 16 bases in between.

The chain is built from TRBV7-9 and TRBJ2-5; D perhaps matches TRBD2 (5 bases). Germline values: CDR1 SEHNR, CDR2 FQNEAQ (reference sequence). The V end was cut by 2 bases, the J end by 5 bases, with 9 bases between. The CDR3 is made up of 13 amino acids. The CDR3 spells CASSLPVAETQYF. The CDR3 nucleotides read TGTGCCAGCAGCTTACCCGTAGCGGAGACCCAGTACTTC.

The chain recombines TRBV19 with TRBJ2-4, with D perhaps TRBD1 (5 bases). This CDR3 region has 12 residues. V lost 6 bases to trimming and J lost 8 bases, with 11 bases between them. Germline lookup yields CDR1 LNHDA and CDR2 SQIVND (reference sequence). The CDR3 reads CASSQGGYIQYF. The CDR3 region has the DNA TGTGCCAGTAGCCAGGGTGGGTACATTCAGTACTTC.

J is TRBJ2-7 and V is TRBV5-4; 8 bases fit TRBD2. Trimming at V came to 4 bases and at J to 2 bases, leaving 8 bases not matched to a gene. Looked up from germline, CDR1 is SGHNT and CDR2 is YYREEE (reference sequence). CDR3 length: 15 residues. The CDR3 DNA reads TGTGCCAGCAGCCAAGGACTAGCCCCAACCTACGAGCAGTACTTC. This translates into CASSQGLAPTYEQYF.

The chain uses TRBV3-1 (or the pseudogene TRBV3-2) and TRBJ2-7; D is undetermined. Trimming removed 2 bases at V and 7 bases at J, with 12 bases between. This CDR3 has 13 residues. The germline V gene has CDR1 LGHDT and CDR2 YNNKEL (reference sequence). The CDR3 loop is CASSQWLGLEQYF. In DNA form, the CDR3 reads TGTGCCAGCAGCCAATGGCTAGGCCTTGAGCAGTACTTC.

This sequence joins TRBV15 and TRBJ2-7; tentatively, D is TRBD2 (6 bases). The V end was cut by 1 base, the J end by 6 bases, with 13 bases between. Germline loops: CDR1 LNHNV, CDR2 YYDKDF (reference sequence). This CDR3 is built from 14 residues. As DNA, the CDR3 is TGTGCCACCAGCAGAGGTTCGGGGGAGGTCGAGCAGTACTTC. It encodes CATSRGSGEVEQYF.

The chain uses TRBV5-1 and TRBJ1-6; D remains unclear. The CDR3 is 15 residues long. From germline, CDR1 is SGHRS and CDR2 YFSETQ. V lost 3 bases to trimming and J lost 6 bases, with 13 bases between them. Written as DNA, the CDR3 is TGCGCCAGCAGCTGGGAGACGCAGCTTAATTCACCCCTCCACTTT. As protein: CASSWETQLNSPLHF.

This clone was found a few times. This chain uses TRBV24-1 with TRBJ2-5; 7 bases agree with TRBD1. Unmatched junction bases numbered 2, after V lost 2 bases and J lost 0 bases. The CDR3 spans 15 residues. Germline V gene lookup returns CDR1 KGHDR and CDR2 SFDVKD. The CDR3 DNA is TGTGCCACCAGTGATTATGGGACAGACCAAGAGACCCAGTACTTC. It translates to CATSDYGTDQETQYF.

The chain combines TRBV2 with TRBJ1-4; 8 nucleotides align to TRBD1. CDR1 SNHLY and CDR2 FYNNEI come from the germline V gene. J was trimmed by 6 bases and V by 9 bases; bases with no gene match: 6. The CDR3 totals 13 residues. The CDR3 protein is CARGQGVDEKLFF. CDR3 DNA sequence: TGTGCCAGAGGACAGGGCGTAGATGAAAAACTGTTTTTT.

This chain links TRBV27 with TRBJ2-1; 8 bases match TRBD1. Losses at the gene ends were 2 bases for V and 10 bases for J; bases not matched to a gene: 7. Germline-derived CDR1 and CDR2 are MNHEY and SMNVEV (reference sequence). This CDR3 is built from 14 residues. The CDR3 sequence is CASSLGTGSREQFF. For the CDR3, the DNA is TGTGCCAGCAGTTTAGGGACAGGATCAAGGGAGCAGTTCTTC.

V is TRBV10-3 and J is TRBJ1-1; D gene uncertain. Germline V gene data show CDR1 as ENHRY and CDR2 as SYGVKD. V lost 0 bases and J lost 6, with 17 bases in between. CDR3 size: 16 residues. The CDR3 reads CAISESSAWSLAEAFF. CDR3 DNA: TGTGCCATCAGTGAGTCAAGTGCCTGGTCTCTCGCTGAAGCTTTCTTT.

The chain uses TRBV11-2 and TRBJ2-7, with 10 bases matching TRBD1. The CDR3 length is 15 residues. With V trimmed by 4 bases and J by 3 bases, 6 bases remained unmatched. The germline gives CDR1 SGHAT, CDR2 FQNNGV. CDR3 bases: TGTGCCAGCAGCTCGGCCGGGACAGGGGACTACGAGCAGTACTTC. This encodes CASSSAGTGDYEQYF.

The CDR3 DNA sequence: TGCAGTGTCTCGGGCGACACTGAAGCTTTCTTT. It translates to CSVSGDTEAFF. This rearrangement joins TRBV20-1 to TRBJ1-1, with no clear D. Between the trimmed V and J ends, which lost 7 bases and 3 bases, there was a span of 9 bases. CDR1 is DFQATT and CDR2 is SNEGSKA in the germline V gene (reference sequence). The CDR3 covers 11 residues.